This note documents a single T cell receptor beta chain sequence. Its antigen is not identified. Sequencing of the DNA from cultured CD4+ T cells was carried out with the Oncomine TCR Beta short-read assay. Researchers extracted genomic DNA from CD4+ T cells that had been cultured. TCRdb fed the PCR reads into MiXCR, producing one record per CDR3 protein. The sample carries around 10,000 distinct CDR3 sequences, about 28% recorded once. This sample is drawn from a study of vaccination and CD4 T cells after COVID-19. The treatment was: roughly nine-day PBMC culture with coronavirus spike peptide pools or control peptides (ViraFEST assay). The unexposed donor gave CD4+ T cells before the COVID-19 pandemic (2011-2018). The V end lost 6 bases, the J end lost 2 bases, and 11 bases lay between the germline ends. The length of the CDR3 is 13 residues. Germline V CDR1 and CDR2: MNHNS, SASEGT.

This sequence was found in a human donor in good health. Source material: CD4+ T cells from blood, cultured in vitro. V is TRBV6-1 and J is TRBJ2-7, with D possibly being TRBD1 (6 bases). CDR3 residues: CASSPGTPYEQYF. The CDR3, as DNA: TGTGCCAGCAGCCCCGGGACACCCTACGAGCAGTACTTC.